A single sample gave rise to the 12 T cell receptor beta chains below, sequenced in a study of response to subunit inactivated influenza vaccine. TCRdb used MiXCR to reprocess the RT-PCR reads, holding one entry per CDR3 protein. The table records some 200,000 distinct CDR3 sequences, 9.5% to 15% of them present only once. A further study also used this sample, focusing on T cells expressing NK-cell markers. In that study: The TCR beta cDNA came from 5'RACE template switching with UMIs.

The material sequenced was CD8+ T cells sorted from PBMCs, taken about 12 days after vaccination. Receptors were obtained from a middle-aged man who received an inactivated influenza vaccine.

The chain couples TRBV11-1 to TRBJ2-3, with D possibly matching TRBD2 (6 bases). The CDR3 covers 18 residues. Germline lookup yields CDR1 SGHAT and CDR2 FQDESV (reference sequence). V was clipped by 0 bases and J by 2 bases, with 18 bases between them. The CDR3 loop reads CASSLAPAVAGNTDTQYF. For the CDR3, the DNA is TGTGCCAGCAGCTTAGCCCCAGCCGTTGCGGGGAACACAGATACGCAGTATTTT.

The J gene is TRBJ2-7, the V gene TRBV10-3; 9 nucleotides match TRBD1. This CDR3 comprises 13 residues. The germline V gene has CDR1 ENHRY and CDR2 SYGVKD. V trimming: 10 bases; J trimming: 1 base; junction bases outside the gene matches: 5. CDR3 loop: CATLGTGSYEQYF. In DNA, the CDR3 is TGTGCCACCCTGGGGACAGGGTCCTACGAGCAGTACTTC.

A few counts support this clonotype. The rearrangement joins TRBV6-5 to TRBJ2-7; 9 bases align to TRBD1. Germline trimming cut 0 bases from V and 4 bases from J; bases unmatched to any gene: 7. This CDR3 is 16 amino acids long. Germline V gene data show CDR1 as MNHEY and CDR2 as SVGAGI. CDR3 in DNA: TGTGCCAGCAGTTACTCTGTCGACAGGGGGGTATACGAGCAGTACTTC. Its protein is CASSYSVDRGVYEQYF.

A few counts support this clonotype. This chain uses TRBV4-2 with TRBJ2-1, with D maybe TRBD1 (5 bases). Between the trimmed V and J ends, which lost 0 bases and 6 bases, there was a span of 15 bases. The CDR3 runs 16 residues. Germline assignment: CDR1 LGHNA and CDR2 YNFKEQ. CDR3 loop: CASSQEGLAGLNEQFF. CDR3 nucleotide sequence: TGTGCCAGCAGCCAAGAGGGGTTGGCAGGGCTCAATGAGCAGTTCTTC.

This clonotype showed up many times. The chain carries TRBV30 and TRBJ1-5; a possible D gene is TRBD1 (5 bases). The germline gives CDR1 GTSNPN, CDR2 SVGIG (reference sequence). This CDR3 has 15 amino acids. Trimming removed 3 bases from V and 0 bases from J, with 12 bases in between. Written as DNA, the CDR3 is TGTGCCTGGAGCCCCGGACATCTTAGCAATCAGCCCCAGCATTTT. It translates to CAWSPGHLSNQPQHF.

This clonotype has more than one count but fewer than ten. The V and J genes are TRBV20-1 and TRBJ1-5; D unresolved. The CDR3 is made up of 14 amino acids. V was shortened by 0 bases and J by 7 bases, with 13 bases between the two germline ends. CDR1 is DFQATT and CDR2 is SNEGSKA in the germline V gene (reference sequence). The CDR3 sequence: CSAREFLEHQPQHF. The CDR3, as DNA: TGCAGTGCTAGAGAGTTTTTGGAGCACCAGCCCCAGCATTTT.

V gene TRBV19 combines with J gene TRBJ2-1; 7 bases agree with TRBD1. With 3 bases clipped from V and 1 base from J, the junction kept 3 bases outside the gene matches. This CDR3 is built from 15 residues. Germline V gene data show CDR1 as LNHDA and CDR2 as SQIVND (reference sequence). CDR3 nucleotide sequence: TGTGCCAGTAGTATTCAGGGGGTTTCCTACAATGAGCAGTTCTTC. It specifies CASSIQGVSYNEQFF.

This clonotype was counted many times. This chain links TRBV7-9 with TRBJ2-7, with 7 positions matching TRBD1. Germline values: CDR1 SEHNR, CDR2 FQNEAQ (reference sequence). The CDR3 sequence is 13 residues long. V was clipped by 4 bases and J by 6 bases; unmatched bases: 6. The CDR3 here is CASSSGGRREQYF. The CDR3 coding sequence is TGTGCCAGCAGCTCAGGGGGTCGTCGCGAGCAGTACTTC.

This clonotype was counted many times. The chain combines TRBV4-3 with TRBJ2-1; no clear D. The CDR3 is made up of 13 amino acids. The germline V and J ends were trimmed by 4 bases and 7 bases, with 11 bases remaining between them. Germline V gene data show CDR1 as LGHNA and CDR2 as YSLEER. The CDR3 sequence: CASSRSLPNEQFF. CDR3 coding DNA: TGCGCCAGCAGCCGGTCGCTCCCGAATGAGCAGTTCTTC.

This clonotype occurred a few times. This chain connects TRBV25-1 to TRBJ2-5; maybe TRBD2 (5 bases). The CDR3 loop spans 12 amino acids. Trimming stripped 4 bases from V and 14 bases from J, with 17 bases between. Germline loops: CDR1 MGHDK, CDR2 SYGVNS. This chain's CDR3 is CASSASPGSLYF. DNA for the CDR3: TGTGCCAGCAGTGCCTCGCCGGGGTCACTTTACTTC. Variable domain in full (rest from reference TRBV25-1 and TRBJ2-5): EADIYQTPRYLVIGTGKKITLECSQTMGHDKMYWYQQDPGMELHLIHYSYGVNSTEKGDLSSESTVSRIRTEHFPLTLESARPSHTSQYLCASSASPGSLYFGPGTRLLVL.

The V call is TRBV9, the J call TRBJ2-1; D not resolved. Germline V gene lookup returns CDR1 SGDLS and CDR2 YYNGEE. V lost 0 bases, J lost 0 bases, and 7 bases lay in between. This CDR3 region has 15 residues. The CDR3, as DNA: TGTGCCAGCAGCGTAGCGGGTTACTCCTACAATGAGCAGTTCTTC. It specifies CASSVAGYSYNEQFF. Full variable domain (remainder filled in from reference TRBV9 and TRBJ2-1): DSGVTQTPKHLITATGQRVTLRCSPRSGDLSVYWYQQSLDQGLQFLIQYYNGEERAKGNILERFSAQQFPDLHSELNLSSLELGDSALYFCASSVAGYSYNEQFFGPGTRLTVL.

The rearrangement links TRBV12-3 or TRBV12-4 to TRBJ2-3; TRBD2 matches at 7 bases. The CDR3 consists of 14 residues. The trim removed 1 base at V and 4 bases at J, leaving 2 bases unmatched. Written as DNA, the CDR3 is TGTGCCAGCAGTTTAGACGGGAGGCCAGATACGCAGTATTTT. Translating it yields CASSLDGRPDTQYF.